The clone carrying this T cell receptor (beta chain) was recorded only once. The CDR3 runs 16 residues. Germline trimming cut 3 bases from V and 4 bases from J; bases unmatched to any gene: 11. Germline values: CDR1 SEHNR, CDR2 FQNEAQ (reference sequence). Sequencing used immunoSEQ multiplex PCR; TCRdb keeps in-frame clones, though not all of them. The sample lists more than 200,000 clones, 87% occurring once. The data derive from a study of cytomegalovirus exposure and HLA in healthy donors. This sequence was found in a man aged 18 to 30 in good health and CMV-seropositive. The genes are TRBV7-9 and TRBJ2-5; TRBD1 matches 7 bases. The specimen was PBMCs. This chain's CDR3 is CASSFGARDRAETQYF. The CDR3 DNA reads as TGTGCCAGCAGCTTCGGAGCCCGGGACAGAGCAGAGACCCAGTACTTC.